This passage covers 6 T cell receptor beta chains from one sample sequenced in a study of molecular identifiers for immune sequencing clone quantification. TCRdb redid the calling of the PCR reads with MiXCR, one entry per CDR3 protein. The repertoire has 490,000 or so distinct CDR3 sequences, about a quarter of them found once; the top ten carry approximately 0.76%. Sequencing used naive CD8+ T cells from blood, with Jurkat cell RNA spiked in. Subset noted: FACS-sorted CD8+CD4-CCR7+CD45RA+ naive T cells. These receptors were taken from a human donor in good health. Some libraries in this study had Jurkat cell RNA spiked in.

The CDR3 is CASSKTGYFTEGQYF. Written as DNA, the CDR3 is TGTGCCAGCAGCAAGACAGGGTACTTTACTGAGGGCCAGTACTTC. The chain links TRBV7-2 to TRBJ2-7; TRBD1 matches at 7 bases. Losses at the gene ends were 5 bases for V and 10 bases for J; bases not matched to a gene: 17. The CDR3 has 15 amino acids. Germline-derived CDR1 and CDR2 are SGHTA and FQGNSA.

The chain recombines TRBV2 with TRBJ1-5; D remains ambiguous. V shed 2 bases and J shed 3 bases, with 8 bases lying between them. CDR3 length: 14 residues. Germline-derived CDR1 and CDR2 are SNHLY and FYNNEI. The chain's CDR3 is CASSEKRTNQPQHF. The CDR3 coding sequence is TGTGCCAGCAGTGAAAAACGAACCAATCAGCCCCAGCATTTT.

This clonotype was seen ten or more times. CDR3 DNA sequence: TGTGCCAGCAGCTTGGGTAGGCCCTACGAGCAGTACTTC. Amino acid sequence: CASSLGRPYEQYF. The rearrangement links TRBV5-6 to TRBJ2-7; D uncertain. This CDR3 is built from 13 residues. Trimming removed 0 bases at V and 2 bases at J, with 6 bases between. Germline values: CDR1 SGHDT, CDR2 YYEEEE. The whole variable domain, remainder taken from reference TRBV5-6 and TRBJ2-7, is DAGVTQSPTHLIKTRGQQVTLRCSPKSGHDTVSWYQQALGQGPQFIFQYYEEEERQRGNFPDRFSGHQFPNYSSELNVNALLLGDSALYLCASSLGRPYEQYFGPGTRLTVT.

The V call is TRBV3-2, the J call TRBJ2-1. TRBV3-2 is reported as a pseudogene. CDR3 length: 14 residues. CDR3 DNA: TGTGCCAGCAGCCCGAACAGTGCACACAATGAGCAGTTCTTC. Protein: CASSPNSAHNEQFF.

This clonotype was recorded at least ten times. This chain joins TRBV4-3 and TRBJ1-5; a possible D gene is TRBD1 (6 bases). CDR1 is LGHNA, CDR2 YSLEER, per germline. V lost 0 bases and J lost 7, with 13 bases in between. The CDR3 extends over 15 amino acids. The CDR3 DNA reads TGCGCCAGCAGCCAAGATACGGGGGGCGGCCAGCCCCAGCATTTT. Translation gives CASSQDTGGGQPQHF.

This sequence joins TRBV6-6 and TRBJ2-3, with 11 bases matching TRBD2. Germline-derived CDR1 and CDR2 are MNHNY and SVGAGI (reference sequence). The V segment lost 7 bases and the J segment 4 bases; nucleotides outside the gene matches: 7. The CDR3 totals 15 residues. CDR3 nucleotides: TGTGCCAGCACAGATAGCGGGGGGGCCCCAGATACGCAGTATTTT. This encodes CASTDSGGAPDTQYF.